This T cell receptor (beta chain) was identified during a study of early T cells in non-severe SARS-CoV-2 infection. cDNA molecules, individually, were tagged with unique molecular identifiers. TCRdb itself ran the 5' RACE reads through MiXCR, one entry per CDR3 protein. This table holds under 70,000 distinct CDR3 sequences, around 6.5% found once. In this sample, this clonotype is medium-sized. What it binds is not known. The CDR3 is made up of 16 amino acids. Germline V lookup: CDR1 SQVTM, CDR2 ANQGSEA. The V gene lost 2 bases and the J gene lost 4 bases, with 15 bases spanning the gap. Study-wide results and caveats: The study's VDJdb matching favored anti-spike CD8 responses and missed private and CD4 specificities.

The starting material was whole blood, obtained at baseline. The TCR sequence derives from an adult who was a healthcare worker with PCR-confirmed SARS-CoV-2 infection or an uninfected control (not recorded which). The chain is built from TRBV29-1 and TRBJ2-6; no reliable D call. CDR3 nucleotides: TGCAGCGTTGAAAGGGATATTAATGGGGGGGCCAACGTCCTGACTTTC. Amino acids: CSVERDINGGANVLTF. The full variable domain, completed using reference TRBV29-1 and TRBJ2-6, is SAVISQKPSRDICQRGTSLTIQCQVDSQVTMMFWYRQQPGQSLTLIATANQGSEATYESGFVIDKFPISRPNLTFSTLTVSNMSPEDSSIYLCSVERDINGGANVLTFGAGSRLTVL.